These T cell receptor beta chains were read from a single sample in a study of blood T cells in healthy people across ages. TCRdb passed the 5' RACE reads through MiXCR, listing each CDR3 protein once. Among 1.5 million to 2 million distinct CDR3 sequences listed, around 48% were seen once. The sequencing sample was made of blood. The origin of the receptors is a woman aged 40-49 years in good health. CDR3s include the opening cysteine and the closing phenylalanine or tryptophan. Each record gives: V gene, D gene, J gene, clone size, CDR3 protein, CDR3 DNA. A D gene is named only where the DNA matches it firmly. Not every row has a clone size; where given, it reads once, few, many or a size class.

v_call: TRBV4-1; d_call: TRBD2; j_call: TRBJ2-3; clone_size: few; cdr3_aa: CASSQDRGGTSGALDTQYF; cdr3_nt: TGCGCCAGCAGCCAAGATCGAGGGGGAACTAGCGGGGCCCTAGATACGCAGTATTTT
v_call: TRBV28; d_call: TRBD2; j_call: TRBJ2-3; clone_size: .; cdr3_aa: CASSLLGRGGTDTQYF; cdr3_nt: TGTGCCAGCTCTCTTTTAGGGCGGGGGGGAACAGATACGCAGTATTTT
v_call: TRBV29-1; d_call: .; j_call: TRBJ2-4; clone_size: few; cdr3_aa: CSVEDLGIQYF; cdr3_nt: TGCAGCGTTGAAGATCTCGGCATTCAGTACTTC
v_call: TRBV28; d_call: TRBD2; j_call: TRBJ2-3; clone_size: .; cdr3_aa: CASNDSGGAVGDTQYF; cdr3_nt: TGTGCCAGCAACGATAGCGGGGGGGCCGTCGGAGATACGCAGTATTTT
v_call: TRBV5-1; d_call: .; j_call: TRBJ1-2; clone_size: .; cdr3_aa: CASSTGTAEPYGYTF; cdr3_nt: TGCGCCAGCAGCACCGGGACGGCAGAACCCTATGGCTACACCTTC
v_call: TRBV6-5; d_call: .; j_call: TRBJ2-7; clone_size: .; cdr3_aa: CASRVTGGGSYEQYF; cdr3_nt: TGTGCCAGCAGGGTGACAGGCGGGGGCTCCTACGAGCAGTACTTC
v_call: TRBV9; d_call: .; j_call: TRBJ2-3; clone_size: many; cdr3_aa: CASSVALTDTQYF; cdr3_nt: TGTGCCAGCAGCGTAGCCCTCACAGATACGCAGTATTTT
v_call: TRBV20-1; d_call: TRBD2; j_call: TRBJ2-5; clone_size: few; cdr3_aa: CRGTSGGGETQYF; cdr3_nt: TGCAGGGGGACTAGCGGGGGGGGAGAGACCCAGTACTTC
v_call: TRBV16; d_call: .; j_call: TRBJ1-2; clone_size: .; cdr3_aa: CASSQGRGAHGYTF; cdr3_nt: TGTGCCAGCAGCCAAGGGCGGGGAGCCCATGGCTACACCTTC
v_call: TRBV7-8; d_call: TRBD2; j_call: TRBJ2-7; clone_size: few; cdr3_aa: CASSQTSGGEQYF; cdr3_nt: TGTGCCAGCAGTCAGACTAGCGGGGGCGAGCAGTACTTC
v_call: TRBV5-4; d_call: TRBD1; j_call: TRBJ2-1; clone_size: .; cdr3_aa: CASSGPQGANEQFF; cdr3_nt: TGTGCCAGCAGCGGGCCACAGGGGGCGAATGAGCAGTTCTTC
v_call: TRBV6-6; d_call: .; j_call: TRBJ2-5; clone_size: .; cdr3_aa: CASSYSERAETQYF; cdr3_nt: TGTGCCAGCAGTTACTCGGAGCGAGCAGAGACCCAGTACTTC
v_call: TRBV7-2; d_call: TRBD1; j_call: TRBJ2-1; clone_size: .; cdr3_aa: CASSLTGQGIGEQFF; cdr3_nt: TGTGCCAGCAGTCTGACGGGACAGGGAATCGGTGAGCAGTTCTTC
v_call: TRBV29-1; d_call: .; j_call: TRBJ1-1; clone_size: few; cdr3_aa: CSVGPGPMNTEAFF; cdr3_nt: TGCAGCGTGGGGCCAGGGCCCATGAACACTGAAGCTTTCTTT
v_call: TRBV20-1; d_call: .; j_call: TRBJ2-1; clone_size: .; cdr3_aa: CSATDRPSNEQFF; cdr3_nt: TGCAGTGCTACCGACAGACCCTCCAATGAGCAGTTCTTC
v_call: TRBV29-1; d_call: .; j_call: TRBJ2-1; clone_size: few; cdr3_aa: CSLTGGDRATYNEQFF; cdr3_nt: TGCAGCCTCACGGGGGGGGACAGGGCTACCTACAATGAGCAGTTCTTC
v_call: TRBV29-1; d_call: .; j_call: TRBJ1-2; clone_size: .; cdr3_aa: CSVEVNRYYGYTF; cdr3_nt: TGCAGCGTTGAAGTAAACAGATACTATGGCTACACCTTC
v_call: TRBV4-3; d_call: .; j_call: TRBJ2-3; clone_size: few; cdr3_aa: CASSQDWAGHTDTQYF; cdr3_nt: TGCGCCAGCAGCCAAGACTGGGCAGGCCACACAGATACGCAGTATTTT
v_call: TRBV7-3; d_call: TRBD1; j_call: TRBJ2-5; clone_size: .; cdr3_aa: CASSETGGETQYF; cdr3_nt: TGTGCCAGCAGCGAGACAGGGGGCGAGACCCAGTACTTC
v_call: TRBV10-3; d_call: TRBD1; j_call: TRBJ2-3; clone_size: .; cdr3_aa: CATGTGVRPDTQYF; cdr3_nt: TGTGCCACCGGGACAGGGGTACGTCCGGATACGCAGTATTTT
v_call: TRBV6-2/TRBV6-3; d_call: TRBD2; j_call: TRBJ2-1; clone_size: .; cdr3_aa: CASRLTSGSVYEQFF; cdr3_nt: TGTGCCAGCAGACTCACTAGCGGGTCCGTGTATGAGCAGTTCTTC
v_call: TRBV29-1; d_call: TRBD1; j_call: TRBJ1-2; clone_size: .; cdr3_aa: CSVAKDRVRYTF; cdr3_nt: TGCAGCGTTGCCAAGGACAGGGTTCGCTACACCTTC
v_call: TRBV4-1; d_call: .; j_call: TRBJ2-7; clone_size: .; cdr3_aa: CASSQDLPLATQYF; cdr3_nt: TGCGCCAGCAGCCAAGATTTACCCTTAGCTACCCAGTACTTC
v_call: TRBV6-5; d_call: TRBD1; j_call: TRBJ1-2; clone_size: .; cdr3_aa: CASSYHSPPGQGAWGYTF; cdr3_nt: TGTGCCAGCAGTTACCACTCGCCTCCCGGACAGGGGGCTTGGGGCTACACCTTC
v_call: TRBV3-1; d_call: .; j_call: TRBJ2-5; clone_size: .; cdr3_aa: CASSQNSQLAGIQETQYF; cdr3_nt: TGTGCCAGCAGCCAAAACTCGCAACTAGCCGGGATTCAAGAGACCCAGTACTTC
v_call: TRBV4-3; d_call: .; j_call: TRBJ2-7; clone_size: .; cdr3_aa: CASSQDSPGTEQYF; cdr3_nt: TGCGCCAGCAGCCAAGACTCTCCGGGTACCGAGCAGTACTTC
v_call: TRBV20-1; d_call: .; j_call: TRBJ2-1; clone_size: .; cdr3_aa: CSARPPVEQFF; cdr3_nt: TGCAGTGCTAGGCCCCCGGTTGAGCAGTTCTTC
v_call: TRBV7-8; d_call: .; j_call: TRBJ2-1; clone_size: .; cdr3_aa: CASSLARGDCCVDEQFF; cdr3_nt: TGTGCCAGCAGCTTAGCGCGTGGGGACTGTTGCGTTGATGAGCAGTTCTTC
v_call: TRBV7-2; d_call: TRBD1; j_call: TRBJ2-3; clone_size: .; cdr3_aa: CASSLTPRTGDGDTQYF; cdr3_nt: TGTGCCAGCAGCTTGACACCGCGGACAGGAGATGGAGATACGCAGTATTTT
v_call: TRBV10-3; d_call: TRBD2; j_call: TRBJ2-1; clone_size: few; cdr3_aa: CAISTPGGYNEQFF; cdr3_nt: TGTGCCATCAGTACCCCGGGGGGCTACAATGAGCAGTTCTTC
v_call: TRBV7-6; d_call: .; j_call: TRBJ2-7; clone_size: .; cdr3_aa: CASSLLTDVTYEQYF; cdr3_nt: TGTGCCAGCAGCTTATTGACGGACGTAACCTACGAGCAGTACTTC
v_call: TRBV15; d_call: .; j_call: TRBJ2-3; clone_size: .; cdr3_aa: CATTGSSTDTQYF; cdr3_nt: TGTGCCACCACGGGGTCTAGCACAGATACGCAGTATTTT
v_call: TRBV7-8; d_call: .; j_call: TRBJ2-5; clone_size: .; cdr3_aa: CASSLGAGRGYF; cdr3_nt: TGTGCCAGCAGCTTAGGGGCCGGCCGGGGGTACTTC
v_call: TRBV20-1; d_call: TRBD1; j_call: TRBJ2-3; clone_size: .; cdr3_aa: CSAENRDRGTDTQYF; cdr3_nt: TGCAGTGCAGAAAACCGGGACAGGGGTACAGATACGCAGTATTTT
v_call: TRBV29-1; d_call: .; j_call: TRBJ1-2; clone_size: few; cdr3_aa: CSVSGPGLENYGYTF; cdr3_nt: TGCAGCGTTTCAGGCCCGGGACTTGAGAACTATGGCTACACCTTC
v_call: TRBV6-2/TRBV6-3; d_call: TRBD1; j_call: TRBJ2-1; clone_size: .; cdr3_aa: CASSPHRGQGPGNEQFF; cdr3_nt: TGTGCCAGCAGCCCTCACCGAGGACAGGGCCCTGGTAATGAGCAGTTCTTC
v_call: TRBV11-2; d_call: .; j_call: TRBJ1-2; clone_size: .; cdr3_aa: CASSTDRINYGYTF; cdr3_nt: TGTGCCAGCAGCACCGACAGAATTAACTATGGCTACACCTTC
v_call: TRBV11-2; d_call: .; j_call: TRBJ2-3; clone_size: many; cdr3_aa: CASSVTSTDTQYF; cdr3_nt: TGTGCCAGCAGCGTCACTAGCACAGATACGCAGTATTTT
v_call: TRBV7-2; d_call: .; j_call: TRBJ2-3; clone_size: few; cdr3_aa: CASSLARQFSTDTQYF; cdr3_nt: TGTGCCAGCAGCTTAGCGCGTCAGTTTAGCACAGATACGCAGTATTTT
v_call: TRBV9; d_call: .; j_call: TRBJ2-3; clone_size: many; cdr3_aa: CASSASTDTQYF; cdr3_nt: TGTGCCAGCAGCGCTAGCACAGATACGCAGTATTTT
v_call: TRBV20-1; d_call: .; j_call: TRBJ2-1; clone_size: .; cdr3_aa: CSARPGTSNEQFF; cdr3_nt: TGCAGTGCTAGACCTGGGACCTCCAATGAGCAGTTCTTC
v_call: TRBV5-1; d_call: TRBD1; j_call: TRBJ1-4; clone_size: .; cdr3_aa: CASSARDRGTNEKLFF; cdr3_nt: TGCGCCAGCAGCGCACGGGACAGGGGAACCAATGAAAAACTGTTTTTT
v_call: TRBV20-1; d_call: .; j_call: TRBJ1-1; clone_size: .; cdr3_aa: CSAITPGLEAFF; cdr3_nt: TGCAGTGCTATCACCCCGGGGCTAGAAGCTTTCTTT
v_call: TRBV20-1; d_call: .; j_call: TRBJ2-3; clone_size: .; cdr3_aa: CSARVSAGRPTDTQYF; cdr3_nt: TGCAGTGCTAGAGTATCTGCGGGAAGACCCACAGATACGCAGTATTTT
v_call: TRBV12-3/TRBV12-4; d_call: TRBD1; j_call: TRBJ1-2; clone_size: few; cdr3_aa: CASSQGAWGYTF; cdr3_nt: TGTGCCAGCAGCCAGGGGGCTTGGGGCTACACCTTC
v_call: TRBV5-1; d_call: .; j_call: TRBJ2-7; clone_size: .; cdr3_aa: CASRNDMSSYNEQYF; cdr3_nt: TGCGCCAGCAGAAATGACATGAGCTCCTACAATGAGCAGTACTTC